This is a list of T cell receptor beta chains from one sample in a study of post-analysis software for immune sequencing data. Via MiXCR, TCRdb re-called the PCR reads, giving one row per CDR3 protein. Here the sample spans approximately 260,000 distinct CDR3 sequences, 36% being singletons. Source material: blood. The source of these receptors is a girl under 18 with multiple sclerosis. The CDR3 runs from the conserved cysteine through the conserved F or W. The D gene is left open where the match is weak. Only some rows state a clone size, as once, few, many or a class for expanded clones.

clone_size: NA; d_call: TRBD1; j_call: TRBJ2-3; v_call: TRBV5-1; cdr3_nt: TGCGCCAGCAGCTTCAGGGGGACGGGGCCAGATACGCAGTATTTT; cdr3_aa: CASSFRGTGPDTQYF
clone_size: few; d_call: NA; j_call: TRBJ1-1; v_call: TRBV6-5; cdr3_nt: TGTGCCAGCAGAGAAGGTCCCGCGGCTGAAGCTTTCTTT; cdr3_aa: CASREGPAAEAFF
clone_size: NA; d_call: TRBD1; j_call: TRBJ1-1; v_call: TRBV5-1; cdr3_nt: TGCGCCAGCAGCTTGGGGGGACAGATGAACACTGAAGCTTTCTTT; cdr3_aa: CASSLGGQMNTEAFF
clone_size: NA; d_call: TRBD2; j_call: TRBJ2-7; v_call: TRBV28; cdr3_nt: TGTACCAGCAAAACGCCTAGCGGGGGGGCGAGTGAGCAGTACTTC; cdr3_aa: CTSKTPSGGASEQYF
clone_size: many; d_call: NA; j_call: TRBJ1-1; v_call: TRBV7-2; cdr3_nt: TGTGCCAGCAGTCCCGGACGGGTGAACACTGAAGCTTTCTTT; cdr3_aa: CASSPGRVNTEAFF
clone_size: NA; d_call: TRBD1; j_call: TRBJ2-1; v_call: TRBV5-1; cdr3_nt: TGCGCCAGCAGCTTGGCCGGCAGGGGGCCCACAGATACGCAGTTCTTC; cdr3_aa: CASSLAGRGPTDTQFF
clone_size: many; d_call: TRBD2; j_call: TRBJ2-5; v_call: TRBV11-2; cdr3_nt: TGTGCCAGCAGCACCCCGGGACTAGAAGAGACCCAGTACTTC; cdr3_aa: CASSTPGLEETQYF
clone_size: NA; d_call: TRBD2; j_call: TRBJ2-1; v_call: TRBV5-1; cdr3_nt: TGCGCCAGCAGCGAGGGACGAGCGGGACTATGGAATGAGCAGTTCTTC; cdr3_aa: CASSEGRAGLWNEQFF
clone_size: NA; d_call: TRBD1; j_call: TRBJ1-2; v_call: TRBV4-3; cdr3_nt: TGCGCCAGCAGCCAAAAGCCGGGACAGGACTATGGCTACACCTTC; cdr3_aa: CASSQKPGQDYGYTF
clone_size: NA; d_call: TRBD2; j_call: TRBJ2-3; v_call: TRBV20-1; cdr3_nt: TGCAGAACGAGTAGCGGGGACGGGCTCACAGATACGCAGTATTTT; cdr3_aa: CRTSSGDGLTDTQYF
clone_size: NA; d_call: NA; j_call: TRBJ1-6; v_call: TRBV6-2/TRBV6-3; cdr3_nt: TGTACCAGCAGTTACGGTCAGAATCCCACCCTCCACTTT; cdr3_aa: CTSSYGQNPTLHF
clone_size: many; d_call: TRBD2; j_call: TRBJ2-1; v_call: TRBV5-1; cdr3_nt: TGCGCCAGCAGCTCGGGACTAGCGGGAGTGGTTGAGCAGTTCTTC; cdr3_aa: CASSSGLAGVVEQFF
clone_size: NA; d_call: NA; j_call: TRBJ2-3; v_call: TRBV27; cdr3_nt: TGTGCCAGCCCCCCCCTGGGCTGGTTCACAGATACGCAGTATTTT; cdr3_aa: CASPPLGWFTDTQYF
clone_size: many; d_call: NA; j_call: TRBJ2-6; v_call: TRBV5-1; cdr3_nt: TGCGCCAGCAGCTTGGCCCAGCTCCTTGGCTCTGGGGCCAACGTCCTGACTTTC; cdr3_aa: CASSLAQLLGSGANVLTF
clone_size: many; d_call: NA; j_call: TRBJ2-4; v_call: TRBV15; cdr3_nt: TGTGCCACCAGCATTACAGGAGAGCTAGCCAAAAACATTCAGTACTTC; cdr3_aa: CATSITGELAKNIQYF
clone_size: many; d_call: NA; j_call: TRBJ1-1; v_call: TRBV4-1; cdr3_nt: TGCGCCAGCAGCCAAGCGGTCCAGGGAATGAACACTGAAGCTTTCTTT; cdr3_aa: CASSQAVQGMNTEAFF
clone_size: few; d_call: TRBD1; j_call: TRBJ2-3; v_call: TRBV5-1; cdr3_nt: TGCGCCAGCAGCTTGGGAGGGGGCCTTAGCACAGATACGCAGTATTTT; cdr3_aa: CASSLGGGLSTDTQYF
clone_size: few; d_call: NA; j_call: TRBJ2-7; v_call: TRBV20-1; cdr3_nt: TGCAGTGCTAGAGAGTCAGGATACGAGCAGTACTTC; cdr3_aa: CSARESGYEQYF
clone_size: NA; d_call: TRBD2; j_call: TRBJ2-3; v_call: TRBV5-6; cdr3_nt: TGTGCCAGCGGCTTGACTAGCACTGGCACAGATACGCAGTATTTT; cdr3_aa: CASGLTSTGTDTQYF
clone_size: NA; d_call: TRBD2; j_call: TRBJ2-5; v_call: TRBV5-1; cdr3_nt: TGCGCCAGCAGCTTGGGGCTAGCGGGGCACAATGAGCAGTACTTC; cdr3_aa: CASSLGLAGHNEQYF
clone_size: few; d_call: NA; j_call: TRBJ1-5; v_call: TRBV6-5; cdr3_nt: TGTGCCAGCAGTTACGGCAGAGCAAATCAGCCCCAGCATTTT; cdr3_aa: CASSYGRANQPQHF
clone_size: NA; d_call: TRBD1; j_call: TRBJ1-5; v_call: TRBV20-1; cdr3_nt: TGCAGTGCCTCCGGGACAGGGTGGGGTCAGCCCCAGCATTTT; cdr3_aa: CSASGTGWGQPQHF
clone_size: few; d_call: TRBD2; j_call: TRBJ2-5; v_call: TRBV9; cdr3_nt: TGTGCCAGCAGCGCCTCTAGCGGCACAGAGACCCAGTACTTC; cdr3_aa: CASSASSGTETQYF
clone_size: few; d_call: NA; j_call: TRBJ1-5; v_call: TRBV6-2/TRBV6-3; cdr3_nt: TGTGCCAGCAGTTACAATGGGGCAGCCGTCTTAAATCAGCCCCAGCATTTT; cdr3_aa: CASSYNGAAVLNQPQHF
clone_size: many; d_call: NA; j_call: TRBJ1-1; v_call: TRBV7-9; cdr3_nt: TGTGCCAGCAGCCCCGGGATCCCAAGGTCGAAAGCTTTCTTT; cdr3_aa: CASSPGIPRSKAFF
clone_size: NA; d_call: NA; j_call: TRBJ2-7; v_call: TRBV6-6; cdr3_nt: TGTGCCAGCAGTTCCCCGGACAGCACCGGGCAGTACTTC; cdr3_aa: CASSSPDSTGQYF
clone_size: many; d_call: NA; j_call: TRBJ1-1; v_call: TRBV29-1; cdr3_nt: TGCAGCGTTGTGAGGGGGAAGGCTTTCTTT; cdr3_aa: CSVVRGKAFF
clone_size: few; d_call: TRBD2; j_call: TRBJ2-5; v_call: TRBV5-5; cdr3_nt: TGTGCCAGCAGCTTGCTTTGGGGGGGGGGCCAAGAGACCCAGTACTTC; cdr3_aa: CASSLLWGGGQETQYF
clone_size: NA; d_call: NA; j_call: TRBJ2-3; v_call: TRBV5-1; cdr3_nt: TGCGCCAGCAGCTTGGCGCGGCGAGCGGATAGCACAGATACGCAGTATTTT; cdr3_aa: CASSLARRADSTDTQYF
clone_size: NA; d_call: NA; j_call: TRBJ2-2; v_call: TRBV30; cdr3_nt: TGTGCCTGGAGTTACATGCGGCGGACCGGGGAGCTGTTTTTT; cdr3_aa: CAWSYMRRTGELFF
clone_size: NA; d_call: NA; j_call: TRBJ1-1; v_call: TRBV5-6; cdr3_nt: TGTGCCAGCAGCCCGGGACACCCGGACACTGAAGCTTTCTTT; cdr3_aa: CASSPGHPDTEAFF
clone_size: NA; d_call: NA; j_call: TRBJ2-2; v_call: TRBV20-1; cdr3_nt: TGCAGTGCTAGAGATGTGTTGGGGACCATGAACACCGGGGAGCTGTTTTTT; cdr3_aa: CSARDVLGTMNTGELFF
clone_size: many; d_call: TRBD2; j_call: TRBJ2-1; v_call: TRBV5-4; cdr3_nt: TGTGCCAGCAGCCCGGGAACTAGCGGGAAGGCAGGTGAGCAGTTCTTC; cdr3_aa: CASSPGTSGKAGEQFF
clone_size: many; d_call: NA; j_call: TRBJ2-7; v_call: TRBV2; cdr3_nt: TGTGCCAGCAGTGAAGCGGGGTTCAGCGAGCAGTACTTC; cdr3_aa: CASSEAGFSEQYF
clone_size: NA; d_call: TRBD2; j_call: TRBJ2-1; v_call: TRBV7-2; cdr3_nt: TGTGCCAGCAGCGCCCGGGAGGGCGAGAATGAGCAGTTCTTC; cdr3_aa: CASSAREGENEQFF
clone_size: NA; d_call: TRBD1; j_call: TRBJ1-5; v_call: TRBV6-1; cdr3_nt: TGTGCCAGCAGTGGGGACAGGGGAACTACTCAGCCCCAGCATTTT; cdr3_aa: CASSGDRGTTQPQHF
clone_size: NA; d_call: TRBD1; j_call: TRBJ1-1; v_call: TRBV5-1; cdr3_nt: TGCGCCAGCAGCACTCAGACAGGGGTCGCCACTGAAGCTTTCTTT; cdr3_aa: CASSTQTGVATEAFF
clone_size: NA; d_call: TRBD2; j_call: TRBJ2-7; v_call: TRBV5-6; cdr3_nt: TGTGCCAGCAGCCCGGGACTAGCGGGAGGGCCCTTCGACGAGCAGTACTTC; cdr3_aa: CASSPGLAGGPFDEQYF
clone_size: many; d_call: NA; j_call: TRBJ1-2; v_call: TRBV3-1; cdr3_nt: TGTGCCAGCAGCCAGGGAGCGGAGGGCTACACCTTC; cdr3_aa: CASSQGAEGYTF
clone_size: many; d_call: NA; j_call: TRBJ2-5; v_call: TRBV10-3; cdr3_nt: TGTGCCATCAGTGCCGGGGCTGGGGAGACCCAGTACTTC; cdr3_aa: CAISAGAGETQYF
clone_size: NA; d_call: TRBD1; j_call: TRBJ2-3; v_call: TRBV28; cdr3_nt: TGTGCCAGCAGTCAGGGGGTGGGGCGGTCGGAGGGCACAGATACGCAGTATTTT; cdr3_aa: CASSQGVGRSEGTDTQYF
clone_size: NA; d_call: TRBD1; j_call: TRBJ2-7; v_call: TRBV5-1; cdr3_nt: TGCGCCAGCAGCTTGGGAGCTGGGACAGGGTACAGCGAGCAGTACTTC; cdr3_aa: CASSLGAGTGYSEQYF
clone_size: NA; d_call: TRBD2; j_call: TRBJ2-1; v_call: TRBV7-2; cdr3_nt: TGTGCCAGCAGCTCAGGCGGGGGGCGCGGTTATGAGCAGTTCTTC; cdr3_aa: CASSSGGGRGYEQFF
clone_size: NA; d_call: TRBD2; j_call: TRBJ2-3; v_call: TRBV20-1; cdr3_nt: TGCAGTGCTAATTATCAGCGGGGGGCTTTCACAGATACGCAGTATTTT; cdr3_aa: CSANYQRGAFTDTQYF
clone_size: many; d_call: TRBD2; j_call: TRBJ2-3; v_call: TRBV2; cdr3_nt: TGTGCCAGCAGCCTCACGGGGAGGGCAGCGGGAGATACGCAGTATTTT; cdr3_aa: CASSLTGRAAGDTQYF
clone_size: NA; d_call: NA; j_call: TRBJ1-2; v_call: TRBV7-9; cdr3_nt: TGTGCCAGCAGCTTGGTCAGGGGCCACTATGGCTACACCTTC; cdr3_aa: CASSLVRGHYGYTF
clone_size: NA; d_call: NA; j_call: TRBJ1-4; v_call: TRBV20-1; cdr3_nt: TGCAGTGCTAGAGATCCTAGGAGAGGGAGGACTAATGAAAAACTGTTTTTT; cdr3_aa: CSARDPRRGRTNEKLFF
clone_size: NA; d_call: TRBD2; j_call: TRBJ2-7; v_call: TRBV7-2; cdr3_nt: TGTGCCAGCAGCCGTGGACTAGCGGGGGGGACATACAATGAGCAGTACTTC; cdr3_aa: CASSRGLAGGTYNEQYF
clone_size: NA; d_call: NA; j_call: TRBJ2-5; v_call: TRBV20-1; cdr3_nt: TGCAGTGCTGGCGAGACCCAGTACTTC; cdr3_aa: CSAGETQYF
clone_size: few; d_call: NA; j_call: TRBJ2-1; v_call: TRBV28; cdr3_nt: TGTGCCAGCAGTTTACTGGGAACGGGGTTCGATGAGCAGTTCTTC; cdr3_aa: CASSLLGTGFDEQFF
clone_size: once; d_call: NA; j_call: TRBJ2-3; v_call: TRBV7-2; cdr3_nt: TGTGCCAGCAGCCAATGGAGCGGGCCGCAGTATTTT; cdr3_aa: CASSQWSGPQYF
clone_size: many; d_call: NA; j_call: TRBJ2-7; v_call: TRBV28; cdr3_nt: TGTGCCAGCAGTACTGGGCAGGGGTGGGACGAGCAGTACTTC; cdr3_aa: CASSTGQGWDEQYF
clone_size: many; d_call: NA; j_call: TRBJ2-7; v_call: TRBV4-1; cdr3_nt: TGCGCCAGCAGCCAAGTCGACTGGGACGAGCAGTACTTC; cdr3_aa: CASSQVDWDEQYF
clone_size: NA; d_call: TRBD2; j_call: TRBJ2-1; v_call: TRBV28; cdr3_nt: TGTGCCAGCAGTTTAGGCGGGGGGGCCTTGGATAAGCAGTTCTTC; cdr3_aa: CASSLGGGALDKQFF
clone_size: NA; d_call: NA; j_call: TRBJ1-5; v_call: TRBV4-1; cdr3_nt: TGCGCCAGCAGCCTAGGGCTAACTTACGATCAGCCCCAGCATTTT; cdr3_aa: CASSLGLTYDQPQHF
clone_size: NA; d_call: NA; j_call: TRBJ1-1; v_call: TRBV5-6; cdr3_nt: TGTGCCAGCAGCTTGGGACAGACGGTGATCGCTTTCTTT; cdr3_aa: CASSLGQTVIAFF
clone_size: many; d_call: TRBD2; j_call: TRBJ2-5; v_call: TRBV5-1; cdr3_nt: TGCGCCAGCAGCTTGGCCGCGGGGGGGAGAGAGACCCAGTACTTC; cdr3_aa: CASSLAAGGRETQYF